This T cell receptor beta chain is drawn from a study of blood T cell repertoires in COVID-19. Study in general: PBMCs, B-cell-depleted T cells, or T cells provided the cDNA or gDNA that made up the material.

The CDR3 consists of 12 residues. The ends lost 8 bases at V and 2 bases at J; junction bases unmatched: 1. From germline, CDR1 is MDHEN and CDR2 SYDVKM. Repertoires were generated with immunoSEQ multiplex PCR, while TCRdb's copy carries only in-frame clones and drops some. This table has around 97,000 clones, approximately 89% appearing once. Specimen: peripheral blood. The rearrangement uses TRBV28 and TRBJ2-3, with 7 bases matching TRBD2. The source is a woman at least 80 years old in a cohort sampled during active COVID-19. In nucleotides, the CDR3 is TGTGCCAGCGAGCGGGACACAGATACGCAGTATTTT. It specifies CASERDTDTQYF.